This TCR beta chain was profiled in a study of CD8 T cells in Susac syndrome. Per germline, CDR1 SGHDT and CDR2 YYEEEE. The CDR3 is 15 amino acids. V gave up 7 bases and J gave up 0 bases, with 14 bases separating them. RNA totalling about 0.45 to 1 ug underwent reverse transcription with random hexamers. TCRdb re-called the immunoSEQ multiplex PCR reads through MiXCR, storing one row per CDR3 protein. Counted here are about 150,000 distinct CDR3 sequences, around 95% occurring once; the ten biggest clones make up approximately 0.17%. This clonotype originated in a human donor with Susac syndrome. Material for sequencing was CD4+ T cells from PBMCs. The chain combines TRBV5-6 with TRBJ2-1, with D uncertain. CDR3 in amino acids: CASGRLESSYNEQFF. The CDR3 DNA follows: TGTGCCAGCGGCAGACTTGAAAGCTCCTACAATGAGCAGTTCTTC. The variable domain in full, completed from reference TRBV5-6 and TRBJ2-1, reads DAGVTQSPTHLIKTRGQQVTLRCSPKSGHDTVSWYQQALGQGPQFIFQYYEEEERQRGNFPDRFSGHQFPNYSSELNVNALLLGDSALYLCASGRLESSYNEQFFGPGTRLTVL.